This T cell receptor beta chain was sequenced during a study of blood T cell repertoires in COVID-19. Clones were sequenced by immunoSEQ multiplex PCR, and TCRdb holds only the in-frame ones, with some missing. The sample lists about 83,000 clones, roughly 80% occurring once. Germline loops: CDR1 KGHSH, CDR2 LQKENI. There are 13 residues in the CDR3. The V gene lost 2 bases and the J gene lost 5 bases, with 9 bases spanning the gap. The clonotype was recovered from a woman of 80 years or more with acute or convalescent COVID-19. The chain has TRBV18 and TRBJ2-5; D may be TRBD2 (5 bases). Sequencing was done on a sample of peripheral blood. The CDR3 bases are TGTGCCAGCTCACCAGGCGGCGGGGAGACCCAGTACTTC. Translated, it gives CASSPGGGETQYF.